The next 10 T cell receptor beta chains were all read from a single sample in a study of CXCR3-negative and CXCR3-positive naive CD8 T cells. Findings and limits, study-wide: CXCR3-positive naive cells had TRB CDR3s that were more hydrophobic than CXCR3-negative naive cells had.

No cognate antigen is known for these TCRs. Through 5' RACE with UMI labels, the TRB cDNA libraries were prepared. Each CDR3 protein gets one entry in TCRdb, which reprocessed the 5' RACE reads and gives no DNA. The sample includes about 92,000 distinct CDR3 sequences. The material sequenced was naive CXCR3+ CD8+ T cells from blood. As for subset: CD45RO-CCR7+CD27+CD95- naive CD8+ T cells expressing CXCR3 (TNR3+). The receptors here all came from a human donor in good health. Some clones in this sample may be carry-over from other donors' samples.

This chain connects TRBV28 to TRBJ2-7; TCRdb indicates TRBD1, and absent DNA this call remains unverified. Per the germline V gene, CDR1 is MDHEN and CDR2 is SYDVKM. This CDR3 comprises 14 residues. CDR3 residues: CASSLDVGVSEQYF.

The rearrangement joins TRBV7-8 to TRBJ1-2; TCRdb's D gene call, TRBD1, goes unchecked for lack of DNA. The germline V gene has CDR1 SGHVS and CDR2 FQNEAQ. The CDR3 spans 13 residues. The CDR3 here is CASSASGNYGYTF. Full variable domain (missing parts from reference TRBV7-8 and TRBJ1-2): GAGVSQSPRYKVAKRGQDVALRCDPISGHVSLFWYQQALGQGPEFLTYFQNEAQLDKSGLPSDRFFAERPEGSVSTLKIQRTQQEDSAVYLCASSASGNYGYTFGSGTRLTVV.

The V call is TRBV15, the J call TRBJ2-7. Germline CDR1 LNHNV, CDR2 YYDKDF (reference sequence). The CDR3 runs to 15 residues. The CDR3: CATSRDTTVSYEQYF.

This CDR3 is CASSIGQGASANTGELFF. This chain uses TRBV5-1 with TRBJ2-2; TCRdb's assignment of TRBD1 cannot be checked, as there is no DNA. CDR1 and CDR2 (germline): SGHRS, YFSETQ. The CDR3 has 18 amino acids.

The chain employs TRBV29-1 and TRBJ1-1. The V gene's germline CDR1 is SQVTM and CDR2 ANQGSEA. The CDR3 consists of 13 residues. CDR3 sequence: CSVEDTENTEAFF.

The chain carries TRBV29-1 and TRBJ2-7; the TCRdb D gene call, TRBD1, has no DNA to confirm it. CDR3 length: 15 residues. Germline V gene lookup returns CDR1 SQVTM and CDR2 ANQGSEA. Here the CDR3 reads CSVTSLQGTPYEQYF.

V is TRBV5-1 and J is TRBJ2-2; TCRdb returns TRBD1, unconfirmable since there is no DNA. Germline V CDR1 and CDR2: SGHRS, YFSETQ. The CDR3 sequence is 16 residues long. This chain's CDR3 is CASSLGKGRGTGELFF.

The V and J genes are TRBV7-2 and TRBJ1-1; TCRdb calls TRBD1, which cannot be checked without DNA. Germline CDR1 SGHTA, CDR2 FQGNSA. There are 15 residues in the CDR3. This CDR3 is CASSDSGTGGTEAFF.

This rearrangement joins TRBV14 to TRBJ2-5; TCRdb outputs TRBD2, but without DNA this stays unchecked. From germline, CDR1 is SGHDN and CDR2 FVKESK. There are 16 residues in the CDR3. This chain's CDR3 is CASRGTSGKGQETQYF.

V is TRBV12-3 or TRBV12-4 and J is TRBJ2-3; the D call of TRBD2 rests on TCRdb alone, since no DNA is present to check it. The CDR3 is 12 residues long. The CDR3 spells CASSRPADTQYF.